The 25 T cell receptor beta chains reported below all come from one sample, sequenced in a study of T cell clonality in common variable immunodeficiency. The assay was immunoSEQ multiplex PCR, and TCRdb's table has in-frame clones only and misses some. The data show 40,000 or so clones, none appearing only once, with approximately 3.6% held by the ten largest. The sample taken for sequencing was peripheral blood mononuclear cells. Every receptor here comes from a person between 18 and 70 years old in good health.

This clone came up many times. The read is 3 residues too short to cover the CDR3 end, so that end is filled in from the germline J gene. This chain links TRBV20-1 with TRBJ1-1, with TRBD1 matching 10 bases. With V trimmed by 0 bases and J by 3 bases, 4 bases remained unmatched. This CDR3 has 15 residues. From germline, CDR1 is DFQATT and CDR2 SNEGSKA (reference sequence). The CDR3 sequence is CSARDWGQGHTEAFF. The covered CDR3 bases are TGCAGTGCTAGAGATTGGGGACAGGGGCACACTGAA.

This clone was recorded at least ten times. The CDR3 is cut off 3 residues early in the read; its end comes from the germline J gene. V usage is TRBV2 and J usage is TRBJ2-7; 9 positions match TRBD1. The V segment lost 5 bases and the J segment 3 bases; nucleotides outside the gene matches: 2. Germline CDR1 and CDR2: SNHLY and FYNNEI. The CDR3 spans 13 residues. The DNA read from the CDR3 is TGTGCCAGCAGTTGGACAGGGGACTACGAG. Its protein product is CASSWTGDYE. The full CDR3 protein is CASSWTGDYEQYF.

A word on this clone: The read halts 3 residues ahead of the CDR3 end, with the missing end drawn from the germline J gene. The rearrangement uses TRBV7-2 and TRBJ1-3, with TRBD1 matching over 7 bases. Germline trimming cut 0 bases from V and 0 bases from J; bases unmatched to any gene: 5. The CDR3 is made up of 17 amino acids. Per germline, CDR1 SGHTA and CDR2 FQGNSA. Partial CDR3 DNA: TGTGCCAGCAGCTTAGCCCACCGGGACAGCTCTGGAAACACC. Protein: CASSLAHRDSSGNT. The whole CDR3 protein reads CASSLAHRDSSGNTIYF.

This clone was detected a few times. The sequence runs out 3 residues before the end of the CDR3; the remainder is reconstructed from the germline J gene. The genes are TRBV18 and TRBJ2-5; possibly TRBD1 for D (5 bases). V lost 2 bases, J lost 3 bases, and 13 bases lay in between. CDR3 length: 15 residues. Germline CDR1 reads KGHSH; CDR2 reads LQKENI. CDR3 DNA, as far as it was read: TGTGCCAGCTCACCATTTGTCCCAGGGAAAGAGACC. Its translation is CASSPFVPGKET. From start to end, the CDR3 is CASSPFVPGKETQYF.

This clone has ten or more counts. The read ends 3 residues before the CDR3 terminus; that terminus is restored from the germline J gene. The J gene is TRBJ1-5, the V gene TRBV19; D possibly corresponds to TRBD1 (6 bases). Looked up from germline, CDR1 is LNHDA and CDR2 is SQIVND (reference sequence). This CDR3 has 17 amino acids. V lost 6 bases, J lost 2 bases, and 20 bases lay in between. CDR3 sequence: CASSEGGGRVGNQPQHF. The CDR3 bases that were read are TGTGCCAGTAGCGAAGGGGGTGGAAGGGTGGGCAATCAGCCC.

In this sample, this clone turned up many times. From the germline J gene comes the end of the CDR3, since the read stops 3 residues before it. V and J are TRBV5-1 and TRBJ1-4; 8 nucleotides line up with TRBD1. The trim removed 3 bases at V and 5 bases at J, leaving 9 bases unmatched. This CDR3 has 16 amino acids. Germline V gene sequence: CDR1 SGHRS, CDR2 YFSETQ. CDR3 amino acids: CASSSRQGNANEKLFF. The sequenced part of the CDR3 DNA is TGCGCCAGCAGCTCACGACAGGGGAATGCGAATGAAAAA.

This clone was seen ten or more times. Read coverage stops 3 residues before the CDR3 terminus; the germline J gene supplies the remainder. The chain links TRBV20-1 to TRBJ2-3; TRBD2 is a possible D gene (5 bases). The V gene's germline CDR1 is DFQATT and CDR2 SNEGSKA (reference sequence). This CDR3 is built from 15 residues. The sequenced part of the CDR3 DNA is TGCAGTGCTAGAGCGCCCCTCGGGGTCCAAGAGACG. This translates into CSARAPLGVQET. The entire CDR3 protein reads CSARAPLGVQETQYF.

This clone has a handful of counts. The read halts 3 residues ahead of the CDR3 end, with the missing end drawn from the germline J gene. The chain couples TRBV18 to TRBJ2-1, with 10 bases that match TRBD1. Germline V gene sequence: CDR1 KGHSH, CDR2 LQKENI. CDR3 length equals 15 residues. The ends lost 4 bases at V and 8 bases at J; junction bases unmatched: 8. CDR3 bases read: TGTGCCAGCTCACGGACAGGGGGTATGGTTTATGAG. Protein product: CASSRTGGMVYE. The CDR3 in full is CASSRTGGMVYEQFF.

The CDR3: CASSEPPRSDDYTF. The sequenced part of the CDR3 DNA is TGTGCCAGCAGCGAGCCCCCCAGGTCTGATGAC. The chain employs TRBV7-9 and TRBJ1-2; D gene uncertain. The CDR3 is cut off 3 residues early in the read; its end comes from the germline J gene. The CDR3 covers 14 residues. Germline loops: CDR1 SEHNR, CDR2 FQNEAQ (reference sequence).

This clone came up a few times. The CDR3 end lies 3 residues beyond the end of the read and is filled in from the germline J gene. This chain uses TRBV5-1 with TRBJ2-7; 10 bases align to TRBD1. Germline loops: CDR1 SGHRS, CDR2 YFSETQ. The J segment lost 1 base and the V segment lost 4 bases, leaving 11 bases of the junction unmatched. This CDR3 is built from 17 residues. CDR3 loop: CASSRGDRGQWSYEQYF. The covered CDR3 bases are TGCGCCAGCAGCCGCGGGGACAGGGGTCAGTGGTCCTACGAG. Together with reference TRBV5-1 and TRBJ2-7, the CDR3 gives the full variable domain: KAGVTQTPRYLIKTRGQQVTLSCSPISGHRSVSWYQQTPGQGLQFLFEYFSETQRNKGNFPGRFSGRQFSNSRSEMNVSTLELGDSALYLCASSRGDRGQWSYEQYFGPGTRLTVT.

This clone was seen more than once but under ten times. The CDR3 extends 3 residues past the end of the read, so its final part is completed from the germline J gene. V is TRBV7-3 and J is TRBJ2-3; TRBD1 matches at 11 bases. Germline V gene sequence: CDR1 SGHTA, CDR2 FQGTGA. This CDR3 is built from 16 residues. CDR3 residues: CASSLTGQGARETQYF. The DNA read from the CDR3 is TGTGCCAGCAGCTTAACAGGACAGGGGGCTCGAGAGACG.

In its sample, this clone was seen a few times. With the read ending 3 residues before the CDR3 end, the germline J gene is used to fill in that end. This chain links TRBV7-6 with TRBJ1-2, with no clear D. The CDR3 is made up of 17 amino acids. Per the germline V gene, CDR1 is SGHVS and CDR2 is FNYEAQ. This CDR3 reads CASSLALDSKRYNDYTF. CDR3 DNA (partial): TGTGCCAGCAGCTTAGCGCTGGACTCTAAGAGGTACAATGAC.

On this clone itself: The read terminates 3 residues before the CDR3 end, so the remaining end is supplied by the germline J gene. The chain couples TRBV18 to TRBJ2-1; tentatively, D is TRBD2 (6 bases). Between the trimmed V and J ends, which lost 6 bases and 6 bases, there was a span of 9 bases. Germline V lookup: CDR1 KGHSH, CDR2 LQKENI. The CDR3 sequence is 12 residues long. CDR3 DNA, as far as it was read: TGTGCCAGCTCGCCCGGGGGCAATGAG. Its translation is CASSPGGNE. The whole CDR3 protein is CASSPGGNEQFF.

This clone was recorded at least ten times. From the germline J gene comes the end of the CDR3, since the read stops 3 residues before it. The genes are TRBV5-4 and TRBJ1-2; TRBD1 matches 8 bases. After removal of 4 bases from V and 6 bases from J, the junction contained 11 bases not matched to a gene. CDR1 and CDR2 from the germline V gene are SGHNT and YYREEE (reference sequence). This CDR3 region has 15 residues. This CDR3 reads CASSLVGQEVHGYTF. CDR3 DNA, as far as it was read: TGTGCCAGCAGCCTCGTGGGACAGGAGGTCCATGGC.

The table lists this clone with a few counts. Read sequence stops 3 residues before the CDR3 end, and the germline J gene provides the missing end. The chain carries TRBV30 and TRBJ1-4, with 7 bases lining up with TRBD1. The CDR3 runs to 15 residues. CDR1 GTSNPN and CDR2 SVGIG come from the germline V gene (reference sequence). Trimming cost V 0 bases and J 4 bases; bases outside gene matches: 5. The covered CDR3 bases are TGTGCCTGGAGTGTTTTGGACAGGAATAATGAAAAA. Amino acid sequence: CAWSVLDRNNEK. The CDR3 as a whole reads CAWSVLDRNNEKLFF.

The sample holds many counts of this clone. The DNA ends 3 residues before the CDR3 does, and the rest of the CDR3 is filled in from the germline J gene. The chain has TRBV6-1 and TRBJ1-1, with a weak D call TRBD1 (5 bases). Per the germline V gene, CDR1 is MNHNS and CDR2 is SASEGT. The CDR3 is made up of 14 amino acids. Trimming left V 2 bases short and J 4 bases short, with 11 bases between. The sequenced part of the CDR3 DNA is TGTGCCAGCAGTGAACAGGGAAGGAGCACTGAA. Translating gives CASSEQGRSTE. The full CDR3 is CASSEQGRSTEAFF.

This clone was observed many times. The read comes to an end 3 residues before the CDR3 does, leaving the germline J gene to fill in the end. This sequence joins TRBV20-1 and TRBJ1-5; D uncertain. V was clipped by 2 bases and J by 0 bases, with 8 bases between them. CDR1 and CDR2 from the germline V gene are DFQATT and SNEGSKA (reference sequence). The CDR3 extends over 14 amino acids. CDR3 region: CSARQENSNQPQHF. Partial CDR3 DNA: TGCAGTGCTAGACAGGAAAATAGCAATCAGCCC.

Notes on this clone: The sequence runs out 3 residues before the end of the CDR3; the remainder is reconstructed from the germline J gene. The rearrangement uses TRBV7-9 and TRBJ1-5; no clear D. Trimming removed 3 bases at V and 6 bases at J, with 6 bases between. From germline, CDR1 is SEHNR and CDR2 FQNEAQ (reference sequence). The CDR3 consists of 12 residues. CDR3 amino acids: CASSFPGQPQHF. Partial CDR3 DNA: TGTGCCAGCAGCTTCCCAGGTCAGCCC. Complete variable domain (other parts from reference TRBV7-9 and TRBJ1-5): DTGVSQNPRHKITKRGQNVTFRCDPISEHNRLYWYRQTLGQGPEFLTYFQNEAQLEKSRLLSDRFSAERPKGSFSTLEIQRTEQGDSAMYLCASSFPGQPQHFGDGTRLSIL.

This clone was counted many times. The DNA ends 3 residues before the CDR3 does, and the rest of the CDR3 is filled in from the germline J gene. The V call is TRBV6-4, the J call TRBJ2-3; TRBD2 might be the D (5 bases). Germline loops: CDR1 MRHNA, CDR2 SNTAGT. The CDR3 runs to 12 residues. The sequenced part of the CDR3 DNA is TGTGCCAGCAGTGAAGGAGCGGCCCCG. Its protein is CASSEGAAP. The whole CDR3 reads CASSEGAAPQYF.

The table lists this clone with many counts. The junction differs from germline at one of its ends, possibly a read error. CDR3 DNA, as far as it was read: TGTGCTAGCAGCTTACGCGATACAGATACG. Residues: CASSLRDTDT. The entire CDR3 reads CASSLRDTDTQYF. This sequence joins TRBV7-7 and TRBJ2-3; D is unresolved. From the germline J gene comes the end of the CDR3, since the read stops 3 residues before it. The CDR3 has 13 amino acids. Germline V gives CDR1 SSHAT, CDR2 FNYEAQ (reference sequence).

On this clone itself: From the germline J gene comes the end of the CDR3, since the read stops 3 residues before it. The chain carries TRBV20-1 and TRBJ1-4; 8 bases are a match to TRBD1. The CDR3 is 17 amino acids. In germline, CDR1 is DFQATT, CDR2 SNEGSKA (reference sequence). This CDR3 reads CSARNPRTGMDNSPLFF. CDR3 DNA, as far as it was read: TGCAGTGCTAGAAATCCTCGGACAGGGATGGATAATTCACCA.

This clone was counted ten times or more. The read comes to an end 3 residues before the CDR3 does, leaving the germline J gene to fill in the end. The chain recombines TRBV29-1 with TRBJ2-1, with D possibly TRBD1 on 5 matching bases. The V end was cut by 3 bases, the J end by 7 bases, with 13 bases between. CDR1 is SQVTM and CDR2 is ANQGSEA in the germline V gene. The CDR3 runs 13 residues. The CDR3 sequence is CSVESDSFNEQFF. The CDR3 DNA, read in part, is TGCAGCGTTGAGAGTGACAGTTTTAATGAG.

This clone was seen at least ten times. Read data end 3 residues before the CDR3 end; the end is taken from the germline J gene. The chain has TRBV30 and TRBJ2-2; D uncertain. Trimming removed 0 bases from V and 3 bases from J, with 8 bases in between. CDR3 length equals 14 residues. CDR1 is GTSNPN and CDR2 is SVGIG in the germline V gene (reference sequence). The CDR3 here is CAWSVGHYTGELFF. The CDR3 DNA, read in part, is TGTGCCTGGAGTGTAGGTCATTACACCGGGGAG.

This clone was counted only a few times. CDR3 DNA, as far as it was read: TGTGCCAGTAGTATATGGGCGGCTGGGGGGGATAACACTGAA. It translates to CASSIWAAGGDNTE. The entire CDR3 sequence reads CASSIWAAGGDNTEAFF. The chain carries TRBV19 and TRBJ1-1, with D possibly matching TRBD1 (5 bases). The CDR3 is cut off 3 residues early in the read; its end comes from the germline J gene. The CDR3 consists of 17 residues. Germline V gene data show CDR1 as LNHDA and CDR2 as SQIVND (reference sequence). The V end lost 2 bases, the J end lost 2 bases, and 18 bases lay between the germline ends.

A word on this clone: The read gets to within 3 residues of the CDR3 end, and the germline J gene fills in the rest. The rearrangement uses TRBV20-1 and TRBJ2-5; tentative D call: TRBD1 (5 bases). The germline V gene encodes CDR1 DFQATT and CDR2 SNEGSKA (reference sequence). This CDR3 region has 14 residues. The V gene lost 1 base and the J gene lost 0 bases, with 9 bases spanning the gap. The DNA read from the CDR3 is TGCAGTGCTAGAGGGGGCTGGTACCAAGAGACC. Amino acids: CSARGGWYQET. From start to end, the CDR3 is CSARGGWYQETQYF.